The 17 T cell receptor beta chains in this list originate from one sample, sequenced in a study of T cell clonality in common variable immunodeficiency. Data came from immunoSEQ multiplex PCR; TCRdb stores just in-frame clones and leaves some out. The sample includes under 50,000 clones, none of them occurring once. Sequenced: peripheral blood mononuclear cells. The receptors were gathered from a person aged 18 to 70 in good health.

This clone has a count of ten or more. The read gets to within 3 residues of the CDR3 end, and the germline J gene fills in the rest. Other nucleotide sequences from this sample produce the same CDR3. The chain uses TRBV2 and TRBJ2-3, with TRBD2 as a possible D gene (5 bases). V dropped 6 bases and J dropped 3 bases, with 16 bases sitting between them. CDR1 and CDR2 from the germline V gene are SNHLY and FYNNEI. This CDR3 region has 15 residues. The covered CDR3 bases are TGTGCCAGCAGGTCGAGCAGCGGCCCGACAGATACG. As protein: CASRSSSGPTDT. The entire CDR3 protein reads CASRSSSGPTDTQYF.

This clone was recorded at least ten times. The CDR3 end lies 3 residues beyond the end of the read and is filled in from the germline J gene. The chain has TRBV20-1 and TRBJ1-2; TRBD1 aligns across 7 bases. V lost 2 bases to trimming and J lost 4 bases; unmatched junction nucleotides: 10. This CDR3 region has 15 residues. Germline lookup yields CDR1 DFQATT and CDR2 SNEGSKA (reference sequence). The CDR3 loop is CSARLSGTEGYGYTF. Partial CDR3 DNA: TGCAGTGCTAGACTTTCCGGGACAGAGGGCTATGGC.

At least ten counts were recorded for this clone. The observed sequence ends 3 residues before the CDR3 terminus, with the missing tail filled in from the germline J gene. The chain couples TRBV29-1 to TRBJ2-5; D perhaps matches TRBD2 (7 bases). V lost 5 bases to trimming and J lost 1 base, with 14 bases between them. The CDR3 is 14 amino acids. Germline V gives CDR1 SQVTM, CDR2 ANQGSEA. The CDR3 protein is CSVPQGTTQETQYF. CDR3 DNA (partial): TGCAGCGTTCCGCAGGGGACTACCCAAGAGACC.

This clone was picked up many times. The CDR3 goes on 3 residues after the read ends, and that part is filled in from the germline J gene. This chain connects TRBV30 to TRBJ1-4, with TRBD1 identical over 8 bases. The CDR3 totals 13 residues. Germline V gene sequence: CDR1 GTSNPN, CDR2 SVGIG (reference sequence). V gave up 4 bases and J gave up 7 bases; unmatched junction bases: 5. Incomplete CDR3 DNA: TGTGCCTGGAATAGGCAGGGGGCTGAAAAA. It specifies CAWNRQGAEK. The full-length CDR3 reads as CAWNRQGAEKLFF.

At least ten counts were recorded for this clone. The CDR3 end lies 3 residues beyond the end of the read and is filled in from the germline J gene. The rearrangement links TRBV9 to TRBJ1-3; TRBD1 is a possible D gene (6 bases). V lost 6 bases, J lost 6 bases, and 19 bases lay in between. There are 15 residues in the CDR3. From germline, CDR1 is SGDLS and CDR2 YYNGEE. The DNA read from the CDR3 is TGTGCCAGCACCGAGGGAACAGGGAAAGCAAACACC. Translation gives CASTEGTGKANT. The CDR3, in full, reads CASTEGTGKANTIYF.

There are many counts of this clone. The read terminates 3 residues before the CDR3 end, so the remaining end is supplied by the germline J gene. The chain recombines TRBV20-1 with TRBJ2-1, with 11 bases aligning to TRBD2. Trimming at V came to 1 base and at J to 4 bases, leaving 0 bases not matched to a gene. The CDR3 is 14 residues long. Per germline, CDR1 DFQATT and CDR2 SNEGSKA (reference sequence). Partial CDR3 DNA: TGCAGTGCTAGAGGACTAGCGGGGTACAATGAG. It encodes CSARGLAGYNE. The CDR3 in full is CSARGLAGYNEQFF.

This clone was observed at least ten times. The missing CDR3 end, 3 residues past where the read stops, is filled in from the germline J gene. V usage is TRBV7-3 and J usage is TRBJ2-7; TRBD1 might be the D (6 bases). The ends were cut back, 1 base at V and 1 base at J, with 11 bases in the middle. The CDR3 sequence is 15 residues long. Germline CDR1 and CDR2: SGHTA and FQGTGA. This chain's CDR3 is CASSLNRDGSYEQYF. CDR3 DNA, as far as it was read: TGTGCCAGCAGCTTAAACAGGGACGGGTCCTACGAG.

In its sample, this clone was seen many times. The CDR3 goes on 3 residues after the read ends, and that part is filled in from the germline J gene. This sequence joins TRBV18 and TRBJ1-2, with 7 bases lining up with TRBD1. Trimming took 4 bases from V and 4 from J; bases not matched to a gene: 9. Germline-derived CDR1 and CDR2 are KGHSH and LQKENI. This CDR3 has 15 residues. The DNA read from the CDR3 is TGTGCCAGCTCACTTAAGACAGGGATCGGCTATGGC. Translation: CASSLKTGIGYG. The CDR3 as a whole reads CASSLKTGIGYGYTF.

This clone occurred many times. Read data end 3 residues before the CDR3 end; the end is taken from the germline J gene. V is TRBV29-1 and J is TRBJ1-1; unclear D gene. The CDR3 has 13 residues. With 6 bases removed from V and 0 bases from J, the gap between germline ends came to 11 bases. Germline values: CDR1 SQVTM, CDR2 ANQGSEA. The sequenced CDR3 bases are TGCAGCGTGACCTACAGTTTGAACACTGAA. Encoded protein: CSVTYSLNTE. The entire CDR3 protein is CSVTYSLNTEAFF.

This clone was found many times. Coverage ceases 3 residues before the CDR3 finishes, and the germline J gene fills in the end. This chain joins TRBV30 and TRBJ2-3, with TRBD2 as a possible D gene (6 bases). CDR3 length: 15 amino acids. V lost 6 bases, J lost 2 bases, and 18 bases lay in between. Germline V gene lookup returns CDR1 GTSNPN and CDR2 SVGIG (reference sequence). Partial CDR3 DNA: TGTGCCTGCCGACTAGGCCCTAGCGTCACAGATACG. It is translated as CACRLGPSVTDT. The whole CDR3 reads CACRLGPSVTDTQYF.

In this sample, this clone turned up many times. The CDR3 goes on 3 residues after the read ends, and that part is filled in from the germline J gene. The V and J genes are TRBV7-2 and TRBJ1-2; D uncertain. CDR1 and CDR2 from the germline V gene are SGHTA and FQGNSA. Trimming took off 5 bases at V and 4 bases at J, with 17 bases between the two ends. The CDR3 contains 15 residues. The CDR3 sequence is CASSPLLGALYGYTF. The part of the CDR3 DNA that was read is TGTGCCAGCAGCCCCCTTCTAGGAGCACTCTATGGC.

This clone was seen ten or more times. The DNA ends 3 residues before the CDR3 does, and the rest of the CDR3 is filled in from the germline J gene. The chain combines TRBV5-1 with TRBJ1-4; 8 positions agree with TRBD1. Germline values: CDR1 SGHRS, CDR2 YFSETQ. J lost 5 bases, V lost 7 bases, and 4 bases had no gene match. The CDR3 runs to 13 residues. CDR3 DNA (partial): TGCGCCAGCCGGCAGGGGGCGAATGAAAAA. It yields the protein CASRQGANEK. The complete CDR3 reads CASRQGANEKLFF.

This clone came up many times. One end of the junction does not line up with germline, which may come from a read error. The read terminates 3 residues ahead of where the CDR3 ends, so the germline J gene completes it. V usage is TRBV19 and J usage is TRBJ2-3; possible D gene TRBD1, 6 bases. The CDR3 length is 14 residues. Per germline, CDR1 LNHDA and CDR2 SQIVND (reference sequence). The CDR3 reads CASKNRENTNTQYF. CDR3 DNA, as far as it was read: TGTGCCAGTAAGAACAGGGAAAACACAAATACG. Supplemented by reference TRBV19 and TRBJ2-3, the full variable domain reads DGGITQSPKYLFRKEGQNVTLSCEQNLNHDAMYWYRQDPGQGLRLIYYSQIVNDFQKGDIAEGYSVSREKKESFPLTVTSAQKNPTAFYLCASKNRENTNTQYFGPGTRLTVL.

This clone came up many times. Read data end 3 residues before the CDR3 end; the end is taken from the germline J gene. This chain joins TRBV7-6 and TRBJ1-2, with TRBD1 matching over 11 bases. The CDR3 contains 15 residues. Trimming cost V 3 bases and J 2 bases; bases outside gene matches: 2. Germline values: CDR1 SGHVS, CDR2 FNYEAQ. The CDR3 DNA, read in part, is TGTGCCAGCAGCTTCGGACAGGGGGCGAACTATGGC. Encoded protein: CASSFGQGANYG. The CDR3 as a whole reads CASSFGQGANYGYTF.

As concerns this clone: Given a much more abundant clone one base away, this may be a read error. Sequencing ends 3 residues short of the CDR3 end; the germline J gene provides the rest. The chain links TRBV7-8 to TRBJ2-3; possible D gene TRBD1, 6 bases. There are 15 residues in the CDR3. CDR1 is SGHVS and CDR2 is FQNEAQ in the germline V gene. Partial CDR3 DNA: TGTGCCAGCAGCTTAGAAGGGCAACCTGGACAGCCG. Protein sequence: CASSLEGQPGQP. The full CDR3 protein reads CASSLEGQPGQPQYF.

Many counts were recorded for this clone. The CDR3 end lies 3 residues beyond the end of the read and is filled in from the germline J gene. The same CDR3 is also encoded by other DNA sequences in this sample. The chain employs TRBV5-1 and TRBJ2-7; no clear D. The germline V and J ends were trimmed by 2 bases and 0 bases, with 6 bases remaining between them. The CDR3 contains 13 residues. CDR1 and CDR2 (germline): SGHRS, YFSETQ. CDR3 DNA (partial): TGCGCCAGCAGCTTTGGCAGCTCCTACGAG. This gives the protein CASSFGSSYE. The entire CDR3 protein is CASSFGSSYEQYF.

At least ten counts were recorded for this clone. The read comes to an end 3 residues before the CDR3 does, leaving the germline J gene to fill in the end. V is TRBV4-2 and J is TRBJ2-1; D perhaps matches TRBD1 (5 bases). V lost 1 base and J lost 7, with 8 bases in between. Germline V CDR1 and CDR2: LGHNA, YNFKEQ. The CDR3 contains 13 residues. CDR3: CASSQGRANEQFF. The CDR3 DNA, read in part, is TGTGCCAGCAGCCAAGGCAGGGCTAATGAG.